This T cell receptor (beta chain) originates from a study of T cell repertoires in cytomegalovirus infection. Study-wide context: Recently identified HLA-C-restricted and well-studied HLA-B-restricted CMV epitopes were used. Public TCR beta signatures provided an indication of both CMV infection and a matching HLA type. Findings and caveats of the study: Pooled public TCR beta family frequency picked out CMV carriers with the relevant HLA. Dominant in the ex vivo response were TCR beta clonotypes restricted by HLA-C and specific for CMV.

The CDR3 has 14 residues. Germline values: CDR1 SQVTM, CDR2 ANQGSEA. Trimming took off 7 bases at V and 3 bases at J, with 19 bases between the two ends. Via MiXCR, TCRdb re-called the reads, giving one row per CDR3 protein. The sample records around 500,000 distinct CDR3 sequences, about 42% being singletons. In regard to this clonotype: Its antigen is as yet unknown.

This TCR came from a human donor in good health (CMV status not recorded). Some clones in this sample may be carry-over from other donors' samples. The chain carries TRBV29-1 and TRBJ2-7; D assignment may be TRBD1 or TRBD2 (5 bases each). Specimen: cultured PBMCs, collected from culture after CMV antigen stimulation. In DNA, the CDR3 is TGCAGCGACCCCCGGGACGAGACTCTCTACGAGCAGTACTTC. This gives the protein CSDPRDETLYEQYF.